Following are 9 T cell receptor beta chains from one sample sequenced in a study of T cell responses to AZD1222 COVID-19 vaccine. Assay used: immunoSEQ multiplex PCR; TCRdb lists only in-frame clones, some missing. Of about 200,000 clones listed, around 94% are singletons. The sequences come from peripheral blood, collected 28 days after the second dose of the MenACWY control vaccine. These TCRs come from an adult who received the MenACWY meningococcal vaccine as a control.

The chain has TRBV7-2 and TRBJ1-1, with a possible D match to TRBD1 (5 bases). The CDR3 is 17 amino acids. Trimming stripped 2 bases from V and 6 bases from J, with 22 bases between. Germline CDR1 reads SGHTA; CDR2 reads FQGNSA. CDR3 in amino acids: CASSLLGRTVSDSEAFF. CDR3 nucleotide sequence: TGTGCCAGCAGCTTACTGGGACGGACGGTATCAGATTCTGAAGCTTTCTTT.

The V call is TRBV29-1, the J call TRBJ2-3; 10 bases map to TRBD2. V lost 2 bases and J lost 2; bases outside the gene matches: 4. The CDR3 contains 15 residues. The germline V gene has CDR1 SQVTM and CDR2 ANQGSEA. The DNA of the CDR3 is TGCAGCGTTGAACTAGCGGGAGTGGTCACAGATACGCAGTATTTT. Its translation: CSVELAGVVTDTQYF.

This clone was counted once. This sequence joins TRBV19 and TRBJ2-2; TRBD2 might be the D (5 bases). With 3 bases removed from V and 3 bases from J, the gap between germline ends came to 11 bases. Germline V CDR1 and CDR2: LNHDA, SQIVND (reference sequence). The CDR3 runs 15 residues. The CDR3 is CASSIGGADTGELFF. Here the CDR3 DNA reads TGTGCCAGTAGTATTGGAGGAGCGGACACCGGGGAGCTGTTTTTT.

This sequence joins TRBV9 and TRBJ1-2; 7 positions match TRBD1. After removal of 3 bases from V and 3 bases from J, the junction contained 11 bases not matched to a gene. This CDR3 region has 16 residues. Germline CDR1 is SGDLS and CDR2 is YYNGEE. CDR3 amino acids: CASSAGHYGTDYGYTF. The CDR3 region has the DNA TGTGCCAGCAGCGCCGGTCACTATGGGACAGACTATGGCTACACCTTC. The complete variable domain, with remaining parts taken from reference TRBV9 and TRBJ1-2, reads DSGVTQTPKHLITATGQRVTLRCSPRSGDLSVYWYQQSLDQGLQFLIQYYNGEERAKGNILERFSAQQFPDLHSELNLSSLELGDSALYFCASSAGHYGTDYGYTFGSGTRLTVV.

The chain carries TRBV2 and TRBJ1-2, with D possibly matching TRBD1 (5 bases). Trimming took off 3 bases at V and 8 bases at J, with 13 bases between the two ends. There are 13 residues in the CDR3. The germline CDR1 and CDR2 sequences are SNHLY and FYNNEI. The CDR3 loop is CASSEVAGFGYTF. The CDR3 DNA follows: TGTGCCAGCAGTGAGGTCGCAGGGTTCGGCTACACCTTC.

The rearrangement uses TRBV7-2 and TRBJ1-1, with 8 bases matching TRBD1. After removal of 3 bases from V and 3 bases from J, the junction contained 6 bases not matched to a gene. The germline gives CDR1 SGHTA, CDR2 FQGNSA. The CDR3 extends over 15 amino acids. The CDR3 spells CASSLFPTGDTEAFF. The CDR3 region has the DNA TGTGCCAGCAGCTTGTTCCCGACAGGGGACACTGAAGCTTTCTTT.

The V and J genes are TRBV5-1 and TRBJ1-1; no clear D gene. V lost 4 bases and J 6 bases, leaving 16 bases between the germline ends. CDR1 and CDR2 from the germline V gene are SGHRS and YFSETQ. The CDR3 consists of 14 residues. The CDR3 is CASSPLLGFAEAFF. CDR3 DNA: TGCGCCAGCAGCCCGTTATTGGGGTTCGCTGAAGCTTTCTTT.

The rearrangement uses TRBV9 and TRBJ2-2; 9 positions agree with TRBD1. With V trimmed by 2 bases and J by 4 bases, 6 bases remained unmatched. This CDR3 contains 16 residues. Germline V gives CDR1 SGDLS, CDR2 YYNGEE. In nucleotides, the CDR3 is TGTGCCAGCAGCGTTACAGGGGGCGCCCCCACCGGGGAGCTGTTTTTT. This encodes CASSVTGGAPTGELFF.

This chain joins TRBV2 and TRBJ1-1; D perhaps matches TRBD1 (5 bases). CDR1 and CDR2 (germline): SNHLY, FYNNEI. V was pared by 4 bases and J by 4 bases, with 10 bases between. CDR3 size: 13 residues. CDR3 in amino acids: CASSGGGSTEAFF. The DNA for the CDR3 is TGTGCCAGCAGTGGGGGGGGGAGCACTGAAGCTTTCTTT.